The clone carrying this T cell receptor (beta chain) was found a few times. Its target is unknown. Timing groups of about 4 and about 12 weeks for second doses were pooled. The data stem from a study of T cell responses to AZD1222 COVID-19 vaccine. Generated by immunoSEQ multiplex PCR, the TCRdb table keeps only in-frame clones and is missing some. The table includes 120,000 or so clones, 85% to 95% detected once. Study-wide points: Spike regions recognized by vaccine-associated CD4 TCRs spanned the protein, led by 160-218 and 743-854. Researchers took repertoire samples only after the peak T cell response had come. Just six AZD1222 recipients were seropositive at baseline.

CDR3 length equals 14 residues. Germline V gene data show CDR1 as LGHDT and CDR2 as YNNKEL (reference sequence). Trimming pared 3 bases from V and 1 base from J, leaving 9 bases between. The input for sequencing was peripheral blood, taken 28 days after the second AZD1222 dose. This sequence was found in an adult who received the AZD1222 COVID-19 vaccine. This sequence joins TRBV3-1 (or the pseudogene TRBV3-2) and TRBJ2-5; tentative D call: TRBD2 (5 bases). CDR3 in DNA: TGTGCCAGCAGCCAGTCCGAGGGCCAAGAGACCCAGTACTTC. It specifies CASSQSEGQETQYF.